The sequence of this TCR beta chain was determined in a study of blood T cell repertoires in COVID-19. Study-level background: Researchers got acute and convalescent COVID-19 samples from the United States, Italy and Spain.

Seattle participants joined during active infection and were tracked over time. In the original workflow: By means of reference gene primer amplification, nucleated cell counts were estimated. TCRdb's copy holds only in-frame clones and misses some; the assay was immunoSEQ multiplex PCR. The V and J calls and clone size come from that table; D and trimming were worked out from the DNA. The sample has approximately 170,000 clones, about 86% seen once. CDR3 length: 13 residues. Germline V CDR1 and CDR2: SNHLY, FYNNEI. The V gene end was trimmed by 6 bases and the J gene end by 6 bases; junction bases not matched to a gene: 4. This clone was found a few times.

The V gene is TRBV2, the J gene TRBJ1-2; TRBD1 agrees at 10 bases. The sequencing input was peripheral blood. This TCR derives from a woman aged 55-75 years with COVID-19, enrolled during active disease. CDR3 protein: CASSLDRGNGYTF. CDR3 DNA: TGTGCCAGCAGCCTGGACAGGGGGAATGGCTACACCTTC.